This TCR beta chain derives from a study of early T cells in non-severe SARS-CoV-2 infection. Turning to the study itself: Sequencing of bulk RNA from unsorted whole blood was done, without chain pairing. Whole-study findings and limits: VDJdb matching skewed toward anti-spike CD8 responses, missing private and CD4 specificities.

This clonotype appeared many times. The antigen remains unidentified. The CDR3 is made up of 14 amino acids. CDR1 is SGHTA, CDR2 FQGNSA, per germline. Trimming cost V 7 bases and J 1 base, with 12 bases left between them. Unique molecular identifier tags were affixed to discrete cDNA molecules. TCRdb re-derived calls from the 5' RACE reads in MiXCR, one entry per CDR3 protein. Of 55,000 or so distinct CDR3 sequences detected, more than 6.5% appear once; the ten largest clones hold roughly 6%. The source material was whole blood, sampled at baseline. The source of this sequence is an adult who was a healthcare worker with PCR-confirmed SARS-CoV-2 infection or an uninfected control (not recorded which). The gene calls are TRBV7-2 and TRBJ2-3, with D possibly matching TRBD2 (5 bases). CDR3 nucleotide sequence: TGTGCCAGCACCGAGAGCGGTGGCACAGATACGCAGTATTTT. This encodes CASTESGGTDTQYF.